The source of this TCR beta chain is a study of CD8+CD57+ T cells in acquired aplastic anemia. Study-wide context: Yields of DNA that came from sorted CD4+ and CD8+ cells averaged about 3.4 ug.

This clonotype came up many times. Trimming left V 1 base short and J 0 bases short, with 10 bases between. This CDR3 region has 15 residues. The germline V gene has CDR1 MGHRA and CDR2 YSYEKL. Using genomic DNA as the template, TCR beta VDJ and CDR3 profiling was carried out. TCRdb ran MiXCR on the reads and lists one entry per CDR3 protein. This table holds 200,000 to 250,000 distinct CDR3 sequences, 61% found once. This receptor was obtained from a human donor in good health. The chain joins TRBV4-1 to TRBJ2-7, with D maybe TRBD2 (6 bases). Sequenced sample: sorted CD4+, CD8+, or CD8+CD57+ T cells (not recorded which) from PBMCs. CDR3 DNA: TGCGCCAGCAGCCAAGGTGGCGGGAACTCCTACGAGCAGTACTTC. This encodes CASSQGGGNSYEQYF.